The clone carrying this T cell receptor (beta chain) has only a few counts. This entry belongs to a study of blood T cells in healthy people across ages. The trim removed 6 bases at V and 5 bases at J, leaving 10 bases unmatched. This CDR3 region has 15 residues. Germline CDR1 SGHTA, CDR2 FQGTGA. The authors ran a second PCR of about 6 to 11 cycles using a sample-barcoded 5' primer and a J-beta primer mix. Every cDNA molecule carried a tag from a template-switch adaptor bearing 12 random nucleotides. TCRdb re-analysed the 5' RACE reads in MiXCR, keeping a single row per CDR3 protein. The table lists over 600,000 distinct CDR3 sequences, 35% to 60% of them singletons.

The sequence was obtained from a man older than 75 in good health. The sequenced material came from blood. The J gene is TRBJ2-5, the V gene TRBV7-3; 9 bases match TRBD1. The CDR3 here is CASSSGTGSGETQYF. In nucleotides, the CDR3 is TGTGCCAGCAGTTCCGGGACAGGGTCGGGGGAGACCCAGTACTTC.